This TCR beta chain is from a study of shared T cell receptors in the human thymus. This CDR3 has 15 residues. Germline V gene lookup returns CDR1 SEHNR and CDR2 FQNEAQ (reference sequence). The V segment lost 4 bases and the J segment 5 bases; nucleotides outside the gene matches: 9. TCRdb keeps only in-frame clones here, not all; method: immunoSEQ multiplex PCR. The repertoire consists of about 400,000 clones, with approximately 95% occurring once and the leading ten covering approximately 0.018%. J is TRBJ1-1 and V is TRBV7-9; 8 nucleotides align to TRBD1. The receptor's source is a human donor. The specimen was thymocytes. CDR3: CASSSYRGKATEAFF. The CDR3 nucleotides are TGTGCCAGCAGCTCATACAGGGGGAAGGCAACTGAAGCTTTCTTT.